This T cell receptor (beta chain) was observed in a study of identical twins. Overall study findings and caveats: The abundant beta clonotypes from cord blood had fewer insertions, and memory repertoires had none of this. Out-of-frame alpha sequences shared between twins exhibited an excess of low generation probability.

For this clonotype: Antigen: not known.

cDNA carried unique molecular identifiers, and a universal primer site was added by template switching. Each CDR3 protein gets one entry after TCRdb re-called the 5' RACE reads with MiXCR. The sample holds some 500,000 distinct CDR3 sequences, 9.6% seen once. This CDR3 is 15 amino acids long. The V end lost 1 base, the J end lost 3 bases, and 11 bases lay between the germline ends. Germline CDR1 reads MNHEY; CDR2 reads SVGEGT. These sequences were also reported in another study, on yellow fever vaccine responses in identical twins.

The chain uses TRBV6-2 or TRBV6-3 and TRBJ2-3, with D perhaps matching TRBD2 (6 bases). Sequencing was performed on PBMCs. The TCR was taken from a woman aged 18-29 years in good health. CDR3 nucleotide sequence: TGTGCCAGCAGTTACTTTGACCGGGAGACAGATACGCAGTATTTT. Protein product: CASSYFDRETDTQYF.